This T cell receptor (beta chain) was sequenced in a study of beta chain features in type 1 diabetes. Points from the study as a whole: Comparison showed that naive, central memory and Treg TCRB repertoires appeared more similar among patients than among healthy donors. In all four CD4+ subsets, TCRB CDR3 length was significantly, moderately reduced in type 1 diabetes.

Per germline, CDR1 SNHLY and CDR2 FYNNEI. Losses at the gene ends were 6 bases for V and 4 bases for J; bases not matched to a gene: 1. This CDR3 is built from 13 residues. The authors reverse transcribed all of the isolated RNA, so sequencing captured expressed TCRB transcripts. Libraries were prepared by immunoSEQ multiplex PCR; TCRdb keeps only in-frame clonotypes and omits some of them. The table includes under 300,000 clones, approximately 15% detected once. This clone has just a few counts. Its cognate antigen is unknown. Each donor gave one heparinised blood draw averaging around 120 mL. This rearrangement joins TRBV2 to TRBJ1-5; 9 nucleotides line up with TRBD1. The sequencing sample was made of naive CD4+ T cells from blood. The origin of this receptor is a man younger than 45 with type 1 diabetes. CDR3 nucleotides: TGTGCCAGCAGGGGGACAGGGAATCAGCCCCAGCATTTT. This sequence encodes CASRGTGNQPQHF.